Described below is a single T cell receptor (beta chain) sequence and its context. These data belong to a study of blood T cell repertoires in COVID-19. Study context: Samples of COVID-19 (acute and convalescent) were obtained from the United States, Italy and Spain.

As processed by the authors: Counts of nucleated cells, estimated from reference gene primer amplification, were obtained. TCRdb keeps only in-frame clones here, not all; method: immunoSEQ multiplex PCR. V, J and clone size reflect that table, while D and trimming were determined from the DNA. This sample has about 120,000 clones; approximately 68% occur once, and the top ten carry over 2%. V gave up 8 bases and J gave up 5 bases, with 10 bases separating them. The CDR3 has 12 residues. The sequenced material came from peripheral blood. The chain joins TRBV12-3 or TRBV12-4 to TRBJ2-1; a weak D match, TRBD1 (5 bases). This sequence was found in a woman in her 70s with acute or convalescent COVID-19. The DNA for the CDR3 is TGTGCCAGCGGGGCGGAGCACAATGAGCAGTTCTTC. This gives the protein CASGAEHNEQFF.